This T cell receptor (beta chain) comes out of a study of cytomegalovirus exposure and HLA in healthy donors. Primers included in the PCR were 60 Vbeta and 13 Jbeta primers. Using immunoSEQ multiplex PCR, the repertoire was profiled, and TCRdb retains in-frame clones only, with some absent. The repertoire holds some 190,000 clones, with 75% to 90% as singletons. This CDR3 is 14 amino acids long. V lost 3 bases to trimming and J lost 4 bases; unmatched junction nucleotides: 3. The germline V gene encodes CDR1 KGHSH and CDR2 LQKENI. This receptor was obtained from a girl aged 10 to 17 in good health and CMV-seropositive. The sequenced material came from PBMCs. The chain couples TRBV18 to TRBJ1-1; TRBD1 agrees at 9 bases. The CDR3 here is CASSPGQGPTEAFF. The CDR3 region has the DNA TGTGCCAGCTCACCTGGACAGGGGCCCACTGAAGCTTTCTTT. Full variable domain (missing parts from reference TRBV18 and TRBJ1-1): NAGVMQNPRHLVRRRGQEARLRCSPMKGHSHVYWYRQLPEEGLKFMVYLQKENIIDESGMPKERFSAEFPKEGPSILRIQQVVRGDSAAYFCASSPGQGPTEAFFGQGTRLTVV.